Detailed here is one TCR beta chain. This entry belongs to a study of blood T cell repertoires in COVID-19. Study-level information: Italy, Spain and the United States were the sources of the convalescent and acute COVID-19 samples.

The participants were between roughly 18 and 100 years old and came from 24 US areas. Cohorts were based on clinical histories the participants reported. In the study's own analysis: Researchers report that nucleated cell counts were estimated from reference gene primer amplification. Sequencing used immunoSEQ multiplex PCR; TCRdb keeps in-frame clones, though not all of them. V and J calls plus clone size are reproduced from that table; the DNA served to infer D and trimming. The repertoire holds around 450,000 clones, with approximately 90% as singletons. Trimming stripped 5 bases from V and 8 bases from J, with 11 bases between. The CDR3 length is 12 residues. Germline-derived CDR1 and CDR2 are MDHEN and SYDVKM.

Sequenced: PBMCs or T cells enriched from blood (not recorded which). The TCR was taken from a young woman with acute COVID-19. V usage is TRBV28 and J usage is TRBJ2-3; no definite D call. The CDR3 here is CASSPRSGTQYF. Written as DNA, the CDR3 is TGTGCCAGCAGTCCCCGTTCCGGTACGCAGTATTTT. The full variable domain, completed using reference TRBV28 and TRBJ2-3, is DVKVTQSSRYLVKRTGEKVFLECVQDMDHENMFWYRQDPGLGLRLIYFSYDVKMKEKGDIPEGYSVSREKKERFSLILESASTNQTSMYLCASSPRSGTQYFGPGTRLTVL.